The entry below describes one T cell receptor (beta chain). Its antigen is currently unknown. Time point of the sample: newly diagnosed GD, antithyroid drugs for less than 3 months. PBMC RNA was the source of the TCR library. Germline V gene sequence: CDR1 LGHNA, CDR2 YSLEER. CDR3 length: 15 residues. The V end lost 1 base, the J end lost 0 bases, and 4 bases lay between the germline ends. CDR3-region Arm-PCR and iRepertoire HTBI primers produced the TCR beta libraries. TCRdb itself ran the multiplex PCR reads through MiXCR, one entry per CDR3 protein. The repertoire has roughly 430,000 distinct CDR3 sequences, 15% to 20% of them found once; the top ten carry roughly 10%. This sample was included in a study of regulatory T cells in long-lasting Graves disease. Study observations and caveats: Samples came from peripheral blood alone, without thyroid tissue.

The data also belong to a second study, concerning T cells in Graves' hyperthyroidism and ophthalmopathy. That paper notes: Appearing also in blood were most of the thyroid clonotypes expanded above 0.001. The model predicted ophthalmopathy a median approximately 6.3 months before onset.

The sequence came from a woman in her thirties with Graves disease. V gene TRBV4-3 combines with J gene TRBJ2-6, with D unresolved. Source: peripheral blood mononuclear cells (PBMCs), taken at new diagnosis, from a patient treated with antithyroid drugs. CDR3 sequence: CASSQVNSGANVLTF. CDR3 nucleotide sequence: TGCGCCAGCAGCCAAGTCAACTCTGGGGCCAACGTCCTGACTTTC.